The 8 T cell receptor beta chains in this list originate from one sample, sequenced in a study of blood T cell repertoires in COVID-19. Some clones are missing from TCRdb's copy, which holds only in-frame ones; the method was immunoSEQ multiplex PCR. The sample yields roughly 360,000 clones, approximately 87% seen once. The sample comprised PBMCs or T cells enriched from blood (not recorded which). The source of these receptors is a man aged 25 to 45 who had recovered from COVID-19.

Only a few counts were recorded for this clone. The chain couples TRBV7-8 to TRBJ1-1; unclear D gene. Trimming cost V 8 bases and J 0 bases, with 22 bases left between them. Germline V gene lookup returns CDR1 SGHVS and CDR2 FQNEAQ. The CDR3 totals 17 residues. The CDR3 DNA reads as TGTGCCAGCGGCCTATTACACTATAGGTACATGAACACTGAAGCTTTCTTT. It codes for CASGLLHYRYMNTEAFF.

This clone was counted a single time. V usage is TRBV6-5 and J usage is TRBJ2-7; no clear D. The CDR3 has 11 amino acids. Trimming removed 4 bases from V and 6 bases from J, with 7 bases in between. The germline V gene has CDR1 MNHEY and CDR2 SVGAGI. In DNA form, the CDR3 reads TGTGCCAGCAGTTCGGTTGGCGAGCAGTACTTC. Protein sequence: CASSSVGEQYF.

This chain connects TRBV4-2 to TRBJ1-4; TRBD1 aligns across 10 bases. Per germline, CDR1 LGHNA and CDR2 YNFKEQ. V lost 1 base and J lost 6; bases outside the gene matches: 2. CDR3 length: 15 residues. For the CDR3, the DNA is TGTGCCAGCAGCCAAGGGACAGGGGGAGATGAAAAACTGTTTTTT. Protein sequence: CASSQGTGGDEKLFF.

V gene TRBV2 combines with J gene TRBJ2-2; TRBD1 aligns across 7 bases. The germline CDR1 and CDR2 sequences are SNHLY and FYNNEI. With V trimmed by 4 bases and J by 4 bases, 9 bases remained unmatched. The CDR3 has 16 residues. The CDR3 region has the DNA TGTGCCAGCAGTGGAAGACAGGGATCCTTCACCGGGGAGCTGTTTTTT. This encodes CASSGRQGSFTGELFF.

The CDR3 here is CASSPGQGELFF. In nucleotides, the CDR3 is TGTGCCAGCAGCCCCGGACAGGGGGAACTGTTTTTT. The chain recombines TRBV9 with TRBJ1-4; 10 nucleotides match TRBD1. CDR1 and CDR2 from the germline V gene are SGDLS and YYNGEE. This CDR3 is 12 amino acids long. The ends lost 4 bases at V and 12 bases at J; junction bases unmatched: 3.

This rearrangement joins TRBV5-1 to TRBJ2-7; a possible D gene is TRBD1 (6 bases). The CDR3 covers 14 residues. Trimming took 4 bases from V and 2 from J, leaving 13 bases between them. The V gene's germline CDR1 is SGHRS and CDR2 YFSETQ. CDR3 residues: CASSPSEGAYEQYF. CDR3 sequence (DNA): TGCGCCAGCAGCCCCTCTGAGGGGGCCTACGAGCAGTACTTC.

The chain employs TRBV7-9 and TRBJ2-1, with TRBD2 matching over 8 bases. The CDR3 is 16 amino acids. The trim removed 2 bases at V and 8 bases at J, leaving 11 bases unmatched. CDR1 is SEHNR and CDR2 is FQNEAQ in the germline V gene (reference sequence). The CDR3 DNA reads TGTGCCAGCAGCTTATTCGGAGCGGGGGAGGGGTATGAGCAGTTCTTC. Encoded protein: CASSLFGAGEGYEQFF.

This chain joins TRBV5-1 and TRBJ2-4, with 11 nucleotides matching TRBD2. Losses at the gene ends were 0 bases for V and 4 bases for J; bases not matched to a gene: 3. Germline V gives CDR1 SGHRS, CDR2 YFSETQ. The CDR3 is 16 amino acids. CDR3 residues: CASSLEASGGKNIQYF. The CDR3 coding sequence is TGCGCCAGCAGCTTGGAGGCTAGCGGGGGGAAAAACATTCAGTACTTC.